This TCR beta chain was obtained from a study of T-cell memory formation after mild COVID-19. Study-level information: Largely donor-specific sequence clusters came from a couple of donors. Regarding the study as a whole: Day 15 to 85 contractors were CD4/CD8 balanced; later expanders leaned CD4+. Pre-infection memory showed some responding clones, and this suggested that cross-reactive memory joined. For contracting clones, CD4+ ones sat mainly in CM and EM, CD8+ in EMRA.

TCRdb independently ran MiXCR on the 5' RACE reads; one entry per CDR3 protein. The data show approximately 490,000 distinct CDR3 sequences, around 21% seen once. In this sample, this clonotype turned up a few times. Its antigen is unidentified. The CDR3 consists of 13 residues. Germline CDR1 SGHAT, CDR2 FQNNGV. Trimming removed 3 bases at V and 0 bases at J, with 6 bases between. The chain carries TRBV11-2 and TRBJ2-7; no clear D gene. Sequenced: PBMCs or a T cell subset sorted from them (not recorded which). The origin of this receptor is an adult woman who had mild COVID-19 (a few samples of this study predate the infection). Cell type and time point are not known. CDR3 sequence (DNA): TGTGCCAGCAGCTTGTTGAGCTCCTACGAGCAGTACTTC. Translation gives CASSLLSSYEQYF.